These T cell receptor beta chains were read from a single sample in a study of blood T cell repertoires in COVID-19. The table came from immunoSEQ multiplex PCR; TCRdb's copy has only in-frame clones and leaves some out. The repertoire holds about 250,000 clones, with roughly 85% as singletons. The specimen sequenced was PBMCs or T cells enriched from blood (not recorded which). These TCRs come from a woman aged 50 to 65 with acute COVID-19. CDR3s include the opening cysteine and the closing phenylalanine or tryptophan. The D gene is left open where the match is weak. A row's size may be missing; if present it is once, few, many or a size class.

TRBJ2-7,TRBD1,.,TRBV6-5,CASRGTGVGEQYF,TGTGCCAGCAGAGGGACAGGGGTGGGCGAGCAGTACTTC
TRBJ1-2,TRBD1,few,TRBV12-3/TRBV12-4,CASSPTGGYGYTF,TGTGCCAGCAGTCCGACAGGGGGATATGGCTACACCTTC
TRBJ1-5,TRBD1,.,TRBV5-8,CASSLQGNQPQHF,TGTGCCAGCAGCTTACAGGGGAATCAGCCCCAGCATTTT
TRBJ2-1,TRBD2,.,TRBV19,CASSMRLAGHNEQFF,TGTGCCAGTAGTATGAGACTAGCAGGTCACAATGAGCAGTTCTTC
TRBJ2-2,TRBD1,.,TRBV10-1,CASSDPGQGNTGELFF,TGCGCCAGCAGTGACCCTGGACAGGGGAACACCGGGGAGCTGTTTTTT
TRBJ1-5,TRBD1,.,TRBV15,CATSTGTGGNQPQHF,TGTGCCACCAGCACCGGGACAGGGGGGAATCAGCCCCAGCATTTT
TRBJ2-5,TRBD2,.,TRBV4-1,CASSQDHDLAGGEETQYF,TGCGCCAGCAGCCAAGATCATGACCTAGCGGGGGGGGAAGAGACCCAGTACTTC
TRBJ1-5,.,.,TRBV19,CASIPGHSNQPQHF,TGTGCCAGTATCCCGGGACACAGCAATCAGCCCCAGCATTTT
TRBJ1-6,.,.,TRBV5-1,CASSLRDMTYNSPLHF,TGCGCCAGCAGCTTAAGAGATATGACCTATAATTCACCCCTCCACTTT
TRBJ1-2,.,.,TRBV5-4,CASSLGGGYGYTF,TGTGCCAGCAGCCTTGGGGGGGGCTATGGCTACACCTTC
TRBJ1-2,.,.,TRBV27,CASSATGFIDGYTF,TGTGCCAGCAGTGCAACAGGGTTTATCGATGGCTACACCTTC
TRBJ1-1,.,.,TRBV28,CASSVGREINTEAFF,TGTGCCAGCAGCGTGGGGAGGGAAATAAACACTGAAGCTTTCTTT
TRBJ1-1,TRBD1,few,TRBV29-1,CSVRTGMNTEAFF,TGCAGCGTCCGGACAGGTATGAACACTGAAGCTTTCTTT
TRBJ2-7,TRBD2,.,TRBV9,CASSVAGGGYEQYF,TGTGCCAGCAGCGTAGCTGGGGGGGGATACGAGCAGTACTTC
TRBJ1-1,.,.,TRBV6-5,CASSYLRFDMNTEAFF,TGTGCCAGCAGTTATCTAAGGTTTGACATGAACACTGAAGCTTTCTTT
TRBJ1-1,TRBD1,.,TRBV10-3,CAISLDRGGTEAFF,TGTGCCATCAGCCTGGACAGGGGTGGCACTGAAGCTTTCTTT
TRBJ1-1,TRBD1,.,TRBV14,CASSQGPGQGRFAEAFF,TGTGCCAGCAGCCAAGGACCGGGACAGGGAAGGTTCGCTGAAGCTTTCTTT
TRBJ1-2,.,.,TRBV10-3,CAISYRAGESNGYTF,TGTGCCATCAGCTATCGCGCAGGGGAGAGTAATGGCTACACCTTC
TRBJ2-5,.,few,TRBV14,CASSPVGGAETQYF,TGTGCCAGCAGCCCCGTGGGCGGGGCAGAGACCCAGTACTTC
TRBJ2-2,TRBD2,.,TRBV19,CASSVGLVGTGELFF,TGTGCCAGTAGCGTTGGACTAGTGGGCACCGGGGAGCTGTTTTTT
TRBJ2-5,.,.,TRBV18,CASSPSGQQETQYF,TGTGCCAGCTCACCTTCGGGTCAACAAGAGACCCAGTACTTC
TRBJ2-1,.,many,TRBV7-2,CASSLDRVQHNEQFF,TGTGCCAGCAGCTTAGACCGGGTCCAGCACAATGAGCAGTTCTTC
TRBJ1-1,TRBD1,.,TRBV6-5,CASKGTGGTEAFF,TGTGCCAGCAAAGGGACAGGGGGCACTGAAGCTTTCTTT
TRBJ2-7,.,.,TRBV7-6,CASSLMPDTATYEQYF,TGTGCCAGCAGCTTAATGCCAGACACGGCAACCTACGAGCAGTACTTC